Listed here are 2 T cell receptor beta chains from one sample, sequenced in a study of T cell repertoires in cytomegalovirus infection. MiXCR, run by TCRdb on the reads, gives a single entry per CDR3 protein. Here the sample spans roughly 200,000 distinct CDR3 sequences, about 15% being singletons. Material: CD8+ T cells from PBMCs. These receptors were taken from a human donor in good health (CMV status not recorded). Some clones in this sample may be carry-over from other donors' samples.

The chain recombines TRBV15 with TRBJ2-1, with TRBD2 as a possible D gene (5 bases). The V gene's germline CDR1 is LNHNV and CDR2 YYDKDF (reference sequence). Trimming left V 10 bases short and J 0 bases short, with 13 bases between. This CDR3 region has 14 residues. The CDR3 is CAISDLSSYNEQFF. The CDR3 DNA follows: TGTGCCATTTCGGACTTGAGCTCCTACAATGAGCAGTTCTTC.

This chain links TRBV20-1 with TRBJ1-2, with D perhaps TRBD1 (5 bases). V dropped 6 bases and J dropped 12 bases, with 14 bases sitting between them. This CDR3 has 10 amino acids. The V gene's germline CDR1 is DFQATT and CDR2 SNEGSKA (reference sequence). This CDR3 reads CSAEDSSHTF. The CDR3 region has the DNA TGCAGTGCGGAAGACAGCTCTCACACCTTC.